Listed below are T cell receptor beta chains from one sample, sequenced in a study of blood T cell repertoires in COVID-19. Profiling relied on immunoSEQ multiplex PCR, and the TCRdb table lists in-frame clones only, not all of them. The data contain 95,000 to 120,000 clones, about nine tenths of them seen just once; the ten biggest clones take up around 4.5%. The sequencing input was peripheral blood. These TCRs come from a woman in her 50s with acute or convalescent COVID-19. Both conserved end residues are part of each CDR3. The D gene is left open where the match is weak.

j_call v_call d_call cdr3_nt cdr3_aa
TRBJ2-7 TRBV19 NA TGTGCCAGTAGTCTTCAGGACACCGGCTACGAGCAGTACTTC CASSLQDTGYEQYF
TRBJ1-2 TRBV3-1/TRBV3-2 NA TGTGCCAGCAGCCAAGAAGTAGAGTATGGCTACACCTTC CASSQEVEYGYTF
TRBJ1-4 TRBV18 NA TGTGCCAGCTCACCTGCCACAGGGAAACTGTTTTTT CASSPATGKLFF
TRBJ2-2 TRBV5-1 TRBD1 TGCGCCAGCAGCTTGAATCCAGGGGGTTCCACCGGGGAGCTGTTTTTT CASSLNPGGSTGELFF
TRBJ2-7 TRBV7-3 NA TGTGCCAGCAGCCCCCAGGCGGGGTCCTACGAGCAGTACTTC CASSPQAGSYEQYF
TRBJ1-1 TRBV3-1/TRBV3-2 TRBD1 TGTGCCAGCAGCCATTCAGCGGGACAGGGGTTATTGAACACTGAAGCTTTCTTT CASSHSAGQGLLNTEAFF
TRBJ1-3 TRBV5-5 NA TGTGCCAGCAGCTTGGAAGGGGGTATGGACACCATATATTTT CASSLEGGMDTIYF
TRBJ1-5 TRBV2 TRBD1 TGTGCCAGCAGGGCCACCGGGACAGGGGGCATTCAGCCCCAGCATTTT CASRATGTGGIQPQHF
TRBJ2-5 TRBV2 TRBD2 TGTGCCAGCAGTGATGGTCTAGCGGGGACTCAAGAGACCCAGTACTTC CASSDGLAGTQETQYF
TRBJ2-7 TRBV6-2/TRBV6-3 NA TGTGCCAGCAGTTATGTTAGCGGCGACTACGAGCAGTACTTC CASSYVSGDYEQYF
TRBJ2-5 TRBV3-1/TRBV3-2 TRBD2 TGTGCCAGCAGCCCCGAAGGAGGGTTGCGGGAGAGCCAGTACTTC CASSPEGGLRESQYF
TRBJ2-1 TRBV19 NA TGTGCCAGTAGCATCGGAGAGAGGGAGCAGTTCTTC CASSIGEREQFF
TRBJ1-1 TRBV7-6 TRBD1 TGTGCCAGCAGCTTACGGTTGTTTTGGCAGGGGGACACTGAAGCTTTCTTT CASSLRLFWQGDTEAFF
TRBJ1-1 TRBV3-1/TRBV3-2 NA TGTGCCAGCAGCCAAGGTCAGGGCGGTAACACTGAAGCTTTCTTT CASSQGQGGNTEAFF
TRBJ2-3 TRBV18 TRBD2 TGTGCCAGCTCACCTCCTCTAGCGGGGGGACGGACGCAGTATTTT CASSPPLAGGRTQYF
TRBJ2-3 TRBV6-4 TRBD1 TGTGCCAGGCCAGGGGGACACGCTTACACAGATACGCAGTATTTT CARPGGHAYTDTQYF
TRBJ1-1 TRBV14 NA TGTGCCAGCAGCCAAGATCAGGGTTTTTTTGCTGAAGCTTTCTTT CASSQDQGFFAEAFF
TRBJ2-7 TRBV4-3 NA TGCGCCAGCAGCCAAGATCCGGACGAGCAGTACTTC CASSQDPDEQYF
TRBJ2-3 TRBV4-1 NA TGCGCCAGCAGCCAAGGCGGACTAAGAACAGATACGCAGTATTTT CASSQGGLRTDTQYF
TRBJ2-7 TRBV7-9 TRBD2 TGTGCCAGCAGCCCGGGGGGCTACGAGCAGTACTTC CASSPGGYEQYF
TRBJ2-6 TRBV3-1/TRBV3-2 NA TGTGCCAGCAGCCAAGAGTCGGGGGAGTGGGCTGGGGCCAACGTCCTGACTTTC CASSQESGEWAGANVLTF
TRBJ2-5 TRBV5-4 NA TGTGCCAGCAGCCTGGACAGTCTCAGGGCAGAGACCCAGTACTTC CASSLDSLRAETQYF